Presented here are 21 T cell receptor beta chains from one specimen sequenced in a study of T cell repertoires in cytomegalovirus infection. A single record per CDR3 protein comes from TCRdb applying MiXCR to the reads. The data show roughly 200,000 distinct CDR3 sequences, with roughly 15% seen just once and less than 25% held by the top ten. Sequencing input: CD8+ T cells from PBMCs. These receptors came from a human donor in good health (CMV status not recorded). Some clones in this sample may be carry-over from other donors' samples.

This clonotype has only a few counts. CDR3: CSVEVRGPGANVLTF. As DNA, the CDR3 is TGCAGCGTTGAAGTTCGGGGGCCCGGGGCCAACGTCCTGACTTTC. The rearrangement links TRBV29-1 to TRBJ2-6; D possibly matches TRBD1 or TRBD2 (6 bases each). The V end was cut by 1 base, the J end by 4 bases, with 11 bases between. The germline V gene encodes CDR1 SQVTM and CDR2 ANQGSEA. CDR3 length equals 15 residues.

Concerning this clonotype itself: A junction end diverges from the germline sequence, so it may reflect a read error. This rearrangement joins TRBV7-7 to TRBJ2-1, with TRBD2 as a possible D gene (5 bases). The CDR3 is 18 amino acids. Germline CDR1 SSHAT, CDR2 FNYEAQ (reference sequence). Here the CDR3 reads CASSLTEGIVASYNEQFF. Here the CDR3 DNA reads TGTGCTAGCAGCTTAACTGAGGGAATCGTCGCCTCCTACAATGAGCAGTTCTTC.

This clonotype was detected ten times or more. The chain links TRBV7-2 to TRBJ2-3; a possible D gene is TRBD1 (5 bases). CDR1 is SGHTA and CDR2 is FQGNSA in the germline V gene. V lost 3 bases, J lost 1 base, and 14 bases lay in between. The CDR3 has 16 residues. CDR3 sequence: CASSFGTQVRTDTQYF. The DNA for the CDR3 is TGTGCCAGCAGCTTCGGCACACAGGTTCGCACAGATACGCAGTATTTT.

V gene TRBV7-2 combines with J gene TRBJ2-5, with 7 nucleotides matching TRBD2. The CDR3 contains 12 residues. J was trimmed by 10 bases and V by 3 bases; bases with no gene match: 5. Looked up from germline, CDR1 is SGHTA and CDR2 is FQGNSA. The CDR3 loop reads CASSLGGPIQYF. Here the CDR3 DNA reads TGTGCCAGCAGCTTGGGAGGGCCGATCCAGTACTTC.

V is TRBV12-5 and J is TRBJ1-2, with 7 bases lining up with TRBD1. This CDR3 is built from 13 residues. With 7 bases clipped from V and 4 bases from J, the junction kept 6 bases outside the gene matches. The germline V gene has CDR1 LGHNT and CDR2 FRNRAP. As DNA, the CDR3 is TGTGCTAGTGCCCTGACAGGGACCTATGGCTACACCTTC. Amino acid sequence: CASALTGTYGYTF.

In this sample, this clonotype turned up a few times. The rearrangement links TRBV7-9 to TRBJ2-5, with a tentative D call TRBD1 (5 bases). CDR1 is SEHNR, CDR2 FQNEAQ, per germline (reference sequence). The CDR3 runs to 17 residues. V was cut by 1 base and J by 2 bases, with 17 bases left in between. The CDR3 sequence is CASSLGSPMKGQETQYF. The CDR3 DNA follows: TGTGCCAGCAGCTTAGGGTCTCCGATGAAGGGGCAAGAGACCCAGTACTTC.

The V call is TRBV7-2, the J call TRBJ2-1, with D possibly TRBD1 on 5 matching bases. The germline V gene has CDR1 SGHTA and CDR2 FQGNSA. V was trimmed by 1 base and J by 5 bases, leaving 6 bases between them. The CDR3 has 13 residues. CDR3 sequence (DNA): TGTGCCAGCAGCTTAGTAGGGGACAATGAGCAGTTCTTC. This gives the protein CASSLVGDNEQFF.

This clonotype was seen more than once but under ten times. This sequence joins TRBV4-1 and TRBJ2-1; the D call may be TRBD1 or TRBD2 (5 bases each). Germline loops: CDR1 MGHRA, CDR2 YSYEKL. Trimming removed 5 bases from V and 7 bases from J, with 15 bases in between. CDR3 size: 14 residues. The CDR3 loop is CASSDGGGLNEQFF. The CDR3 DNA reads TGCGCCAGCAGCGATGGGGGTGGATTAAATGAGCAGTTCTTC.

V is TRBV11-2 and J is TRBJ2-3; D gene unclear. V was pared by 1 base and J by 0 bases, with 11 bases between. There are 16 residues in the CDR3. The V gene's germline CDR1 is SGHAT and CDR2 FQNNGV. CDR3 sequence (DNA): TGTGCCAGCAGCTTAGCCGGACCCGGTAGCACAGATACGCAGTATTTT. Its protein is CASSLAGPGSTDTQYF. Full variable domain (rest looked up from reference TRBV11-2 and TRBJ2-3): EAGVAQSPRYKIIEKRQSVAFWCNPISGHATLYWYQQILGQGPKLLIQFQNNGVVDDSQLPKDRFSAERLKGVDSTLKIQPAKLEDSAVYLCASSLAGPGSTDTQYFGPGTRLTVL.

This clonotype showed up just a few times. V is TRBV7-2 and J is TRBJ1-2; no definite D call. The CDR3 has 14 amino acids. Germline CDR1 is SGHTA and CDR2 is FQGNSA. Trimming pared 0 bases from V and 4 bases from J, leaving 9 bases between. The CDR3 loop reads CASSLANSGYGYTF. The DNA for the CDR3 is TGTGCCAGCAGCTTAGCGAACAGCGGCTATGGCTACACCTTC.

This clonotype has a handful of counts. The rearrangement uses TRBV7-8 and TRBJ1-5, with 9 nucleotides matching TRBD1. Germline V gene sequence: CDR1 SGHVS, CDR2 FQNEAQ. The trim removed 1 base at V and 7 bases at J, leaving 5 bases unmatched. The CDR3 is 15 residues long. Written as DNA, the CDR3 is TGTGCCAGCAGCTTAGGAGGGACAGGGCACCAGCCCCAGCATTTT. It is translated as CASSLGGTGHQPQHF.

This clonotype appeared a few times. V and J are TRBV25-1 and TRBJ2-7, with D perhaps TRBD1 (5 bases). Trimming removed 4 bases at V and 2 bases at J, with 15 bases between. Germline CDR1 reads MGHDK; CDR2 reads SYGVNS. The CDR3 sequence is 15 residues long. CDR3 amino acids: CASSALQGVAYEQYF. The CDR3 DNA is TGTGCCAGCAGTGCGCTCCAAGGGGTTGCCTACGAGCAGTACTTC.

The chain links TRBV3-1 to TRBJ2-5; no reliable D call. V shed 3 bases and J shed 3 bases, with 8 bases lying between them. Germline V lookup: CDR1 LGHDT, CDR2 YNNKEL (reference sequence). This CDR3 is 13 amino acids long. The CDR3 sequence: CASSHFVKETQYF. CDR3 nucleotides: TGTGCCAGCAGCCATTTCGTGAAAGAGACCCAGTACTTC.

This clonotype came up a few times. The V call is TRBV27, the J call TRBJ2-1; no reliable D call. The CDR3 consists of 11 residues. The V end was cut by 7 bases, the J end by 8 bases, with 9 bases between. In germline, CDR1 is MNHEY, CDR2 SMNVEV (reference sequence). CDR3 sequence reads: CASTSGYEQFF. CDR3 coding DNA: TGTGCCAGCACATCCGGATATGAGCAGTTCTTC.

This clonotype came up a few times. This CDR3 is CARGTGVNGYTF. DNA of the CDR3: TGTGCCAGGGGGACAGGGGTTAATGGCTACACCTTC. The chain combines TRBV2 with TRBJ1-2; 10 bases align to TRBD1. The CDR3 runs to 12 residues. V trimming: 9 bases; J trimming: 6 bases; junction bases outside the gene matches: 4. The V gene's germline CDR1 is SNHLY and CDR2 FYNNEI.

This clonotype was counted between two and nine times. This sequence joins TRBV25-1 and TRBJ2-1, with D uncertain. The CDR3 runs 11 residues. Germline V gene data show CDR1 as MGHDK and CDR2 as SYGVNS. Trimming removed 5 bases from V and 6 bases from J, with 5 bases in between. CDR3 DNA sequence: TGTGCCAGCAGTAGAACCAATGAGCAGTTCTTC. It is translated as CASSRTNEQFF.

A few counts support this clonotype. The gene calls are TRBV12-3 or TRBV12-4 and TRBJ1-1; a weak D match, TRBD1 (5 bases). V shed 1 base and J shed 5 bases, with 14 bases lying between them. There are 15 residues in the CDR3. CDR3 in amino acids: CASSLVGPRTTEAFF. The CDR3, as DNA: TGTGCCAGCAGTTTAGTCGGGCCCAGGACAACTGAAGCTTTCTTT.

The CDR3 spells CASSFFGSTGELFF. The CDR3 DNA sequence: TGTGCCAGCAGTTTTTTTGGAAGCACCGGGGAGCTGTTTTTT. The V call is TRBV27, the J call TRBJ2-2; D not resolved. The CDR3 extends over 14 amino acids. Between the trimmed V and J ends, which lost 3 bases and 4 bases, there was a span of 9 bases. The germline V gene encodes CDR1 MNHEY and CDR2 SMNVEV (reference sequence).

The rearrangement uses TRBV4-1 and TRBJ2-5, with 9 positions matching TRBD2. Per germline, CDR1 MGHRA and CDR2 YSYEKL. This CDR3 comprises 17 residues. The V gene end was trimmed by 0 bases and the J gene end by 5 bases; junction bases not matched to a gene: 10. Here the CDR3 DNA reads TGCGCCAGCAGCCAAGACCGCGAGCGGGGGGCGAGGGAGACCCAGTACTTC. It yields the protein CASSQDRERGARETQYF.

This clonotype was seen many times. The V call is TRBV7-2, the J call TRBJ2-7, with 10 bases lining up with TRBD1. Trimming cost V 3 bases and J 5 bases; bases outside gene matches: 7. This CDR3 has 15 amino acids. Germline V CDR1 and CDR2: SGHTA, FQGNSA. CDR3 sequence: CASSFRDRGENEQYF. For the CDR3, the DNA is TGTGCCAGCAGCTTCAGGGACAGGGGCGAAAACGAGCAGTACTTC.

At least ten counts were recorded for this clonotype. V usage is TRBV7-8 and J usage is TRBJ1-2; D is uncertain. Germline V gene lookup returns CDR1 SGHVS and CDR2 FQNEAQ. This CDR3 has 16 residues. V was shortened by 2 bases and J by 6 bases, with 19 bases between the two germline ends. CDR3 protein: CASSLSERTAAHGYTF. The CDR3 coding sequence is TGTGCCAGCAGCTTAAGTGAGCGGACGGCAGCACATGGCTACACCTTC. Full variable domain (remainder filled in from reference TRBV7-8 and TRBJ1-2): GAGVSQSPRYKVAKRGQDVALRCDPISGHVSLFWYQQALGQGPEFLTYFQNEAQLDKSGLPSDRFFAERPEGSVSTLKIQRTQQEDSAVYLCASSLSERTAAHGYTFGSGTRLTVV.